This TCR beta chain was observed in a study of T cells in localized non-small cell lung cancer. TCRdb's table, derived via immunoSEQ multiplex PCR, lists solely in-frame clones and lacks some. The table lists tens of thousands of clones, approximately 87% of them singletons. Study results and caveats: Sequencing, confined to only one tumor region, leaves heterogeneity possible. There were a median roughly 62 of the top 100 tumor clones appearing in adjacent lung.

CDR3 length equals 12 residues. Germline CDR1 is ENHRY and CDR2 is SYGVKD. V gave up 7 bases and J gave up 4 bases, with 10 bases separating them. To note about this clone: Its antigen is undetermined.

The receptor was isolated from a woman aged 35-70 years with stage II squamous cell lung carcinoma. Sequencing used PBMCs, obtained before any cancer treatment. The chain couples TRBV10-3 to TRBJ1-2, with D hard to call. The chain's CDR3 is CAITFDGYGYTF. DNA for the CDR3: TGTGCCATCACTTTTGACGGCTATGGCTACACCTTC.